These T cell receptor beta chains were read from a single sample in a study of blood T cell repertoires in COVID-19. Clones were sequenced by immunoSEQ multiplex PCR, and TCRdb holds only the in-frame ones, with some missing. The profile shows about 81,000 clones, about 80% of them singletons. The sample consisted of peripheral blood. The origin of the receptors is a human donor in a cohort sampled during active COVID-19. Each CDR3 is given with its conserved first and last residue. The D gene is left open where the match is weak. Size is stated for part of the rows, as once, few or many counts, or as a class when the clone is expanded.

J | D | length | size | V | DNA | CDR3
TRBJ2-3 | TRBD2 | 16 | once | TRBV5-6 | TGTGCCAGCAGCTTCCGTAGCGGGGGGGCGGGAGATACGCAGTATTTT | CASSFRSGGAGDTQYF
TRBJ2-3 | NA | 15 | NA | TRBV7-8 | TGTGCCAGCAGCTCCCAGGGGTGGGGCACAGATACGCAGTATTTT | CASSSQGWGTDTQYF
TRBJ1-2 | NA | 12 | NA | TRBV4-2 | TGTGCCAGCAGCCAAGCGGAGTATGGCTACACCTTC | CASSQAEYGYTF
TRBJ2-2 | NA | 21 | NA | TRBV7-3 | TGTGCCAGCAGCTTATTCGTCGGACCTGAACGGGGAGGTGGGAACACCGGGGAGCTGTTTTTT | CASSLFVGPERGGGNTGELFF
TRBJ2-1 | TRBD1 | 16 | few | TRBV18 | TGTGCCAGCTCACCACCGGGGACAGGGGGAAACAATGAGCAGTTCTTC | CASSPPGTGGNNEQFF
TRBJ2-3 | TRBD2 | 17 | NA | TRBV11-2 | TGTGCCAGCAGCTTAGAGCCCGGGACTAGCGGCTCAGATACGCAGTATTTT | CASSLEPGTSGSDTQYF
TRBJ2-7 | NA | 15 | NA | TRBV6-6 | TGTGCCAGCATTCAAGCTGTACAGGGCCCCTACGAGCAGTACTTC | CASIQAVQGPYEQYF
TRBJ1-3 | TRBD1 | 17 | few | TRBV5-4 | TGTGCCAGCAGCCCAGCCTCAGGGGGCGCGTCTGGAAACACCATATATTTT | CASSPASGGASGNTIYF
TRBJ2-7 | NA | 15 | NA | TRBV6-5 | TGTGCCAGCAGGACCCGACAGGCTTGGGGCGAGGAGCAGTACTTC | CASRTRQAWGEEQYF
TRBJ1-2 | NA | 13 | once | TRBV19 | TGTGCCAGTAGGCAAACCGGGACTCTCGCCGACACCTTC | CASRQTGTLADTF